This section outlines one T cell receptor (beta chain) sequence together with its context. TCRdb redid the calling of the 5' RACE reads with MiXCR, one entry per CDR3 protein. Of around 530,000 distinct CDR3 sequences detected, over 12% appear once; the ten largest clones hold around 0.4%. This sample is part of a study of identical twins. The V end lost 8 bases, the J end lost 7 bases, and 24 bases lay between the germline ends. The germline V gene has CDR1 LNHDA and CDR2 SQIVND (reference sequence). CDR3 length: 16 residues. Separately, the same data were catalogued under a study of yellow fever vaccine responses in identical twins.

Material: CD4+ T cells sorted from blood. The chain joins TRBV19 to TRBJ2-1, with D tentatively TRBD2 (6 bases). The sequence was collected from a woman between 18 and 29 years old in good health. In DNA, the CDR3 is TGTGCCAGTTCGGATTTTTCGGCGCGGGGTAGAAATGAGCAGTTCTTC. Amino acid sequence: CASSDFSARGRNEQFF.